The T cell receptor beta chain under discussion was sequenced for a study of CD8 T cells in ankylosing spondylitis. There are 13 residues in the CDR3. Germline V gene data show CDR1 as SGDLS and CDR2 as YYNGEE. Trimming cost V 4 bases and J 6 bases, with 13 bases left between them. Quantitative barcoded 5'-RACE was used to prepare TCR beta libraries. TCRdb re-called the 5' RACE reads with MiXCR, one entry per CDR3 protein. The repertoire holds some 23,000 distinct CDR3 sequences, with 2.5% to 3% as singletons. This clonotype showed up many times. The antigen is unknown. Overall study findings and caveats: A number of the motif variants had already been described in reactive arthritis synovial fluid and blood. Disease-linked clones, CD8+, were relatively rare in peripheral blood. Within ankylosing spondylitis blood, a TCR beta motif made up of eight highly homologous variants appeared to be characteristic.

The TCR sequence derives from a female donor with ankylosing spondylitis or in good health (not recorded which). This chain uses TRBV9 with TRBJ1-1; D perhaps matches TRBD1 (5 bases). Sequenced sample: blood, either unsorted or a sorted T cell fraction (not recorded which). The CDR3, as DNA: TGTGCCAGCAGCCCGCGGGGGAGGTCTGAAGCTTTCTTT. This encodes CASSPRGRSEAFF.